A selection of T cell receptor beta chains follows, all from one sample in a study of CD8+ T cells in alopecia areata. Clones were read by immunoSEQ multiplex PCR, and TCRdb kept only the in-frame ones, dropping some. Of roughly 100,000 clones listed, around 60% are singletons. The sequenced sample consisted of CD4+ T cells sorted from blood. Receptors were obtained from a human donor in good health. Each CDR3 is given with its conserved first and last residue. D genes are given only for firm matches. Clone size appears in some rows only: once, few, many, or a class for an expanded clone.

>TRBV29-1|.|TRBJ1-2|TRBD1
TGCAGCGCCAGGACAGGGGGCGATGGCTACACCTTC
CSARTGGDGYTF
>TRBV4-3|.|TRBJ2-7|TRBD2
TGCGCCAGCAGCCAAGAACGGCCTAGCGGGTCGTACTACGAGCAGTACTTC
CASSQERPSGSYYEQYF
>TRBV4-2|.|TRBJ2-7|TRBD2
TGTGCCAGCAGCCAAGATTTTCGGGAGGGCGAGCAGTACTTC
CASSQDFREGEQYF
>TRBV29-1|.|TRBJ2-4|.
TGCAGCGTAAAGGCCGGGAACATTCAGTACTTC
CSVKAGNIQYF
>TRBV5-1|.|TRBJ1-1|TRBD1
TGCGCCAGCAGCTCGGACAGGGTAGACACTGAAGCTTTCTTT
CASSSDRVDTEAFF
>TRBV29-1|few|TRBJ1-1|TRBD1
TGCAGCGTTAACAGGGGGAACACTGAAGCTTTCTTT
CSVNRGNTEAFF
>TRBV25-1|few|TRBJ1-1|.
TGTGCCAGCAGCCCATCCTCAGGGGCAGGGAACACTGAAGCTTTCTTT
CASSPSSGAGNTEAFF
>TRBV15|.|TRBJ2-5|TRBD2
TGTGCCACCAGCAGAGGACTAGCGGGTGAGACCCAGTACTTC
CATSRGLAGETQYF
>TRBV28|.|TRBJ1-5|.
TGTGCCTGTTCGGGGACTCGTAATCAGCCCCAGCATTTT
CACSGTRNQPQHF
>TRBV5-1|once|TRBJ2-3|.
TGCGCCAGCAGCACTCAGGAGAGCACAGATACGCAGTATTTT
CASSTQESTDTQYF
>TRBV7-2|.|TRBJ1-1|TRBD1
TGTGCCAGCAGCTTGAGACAGGGGGCGCCCCGGTGGCCTGAAGCTTTCTTT
CASSLRQGAPRWPEAFF
>TRBV7-9|few|TRBJ2-3|.
TGTGCCAGCAGCTTGCACGCAGATACGCAGTATTTT
CASSLHADTQYF
>TRBV18|.|TRBJ2-7|.
TGTGCCAGCTCACCGGCAGTGGGGGGCCCCTACGAGCAGTACTTC
CASSPAVGGPYEQYF
>TRBV11-2|few|TRBJ2-4|TRBD1
TGTGCCAGCAGCTCCGACAGGGGAAACATTCAGTACTTC
CASSSDRGNIQYF
>TRBV19|few|TRBJ2-3|.
TGTGCCAGTAGTATAGGTCCAGATACGCAGTATTTT
CASSIGPDTQYF
>TRBV5-1|.|TRBJ2-7|TRBD1
TGCGCCAGCAGGAGACAGGGGGCCTCCTACGAGCAGTACTTC
CASRRQGASYEQYF
>TRBV10-3|.|TRBJ2-3|.
TGTGCCATCAGTGCTAGGGGCGGGGACGGAGATACGCAGTATTTT
CAISARGGDGDTQYF
>TRBV28|.|TRBJ2-3|.
TGTGCCAGCACTGCGGCTCCCATCACAGATACGCAGTATTTT
CASTAAPITDTQYF
>TRBV29-1|.|TRBJ2-7|TRBD2
TGCAGCGTGGGGAGGGACGAGCAGTACTTC
CSVGRDEQYF
>TRBV18|.|TRBJ1-2|.
TGTGCCAGCTCACCAGGGCGTGGGGGCGACGACTATGGCTACACCTTC
CASSPGRGGDDYGYTF
>TRBV5-4|.|TRBJ2-3|.
TGTGCCAGCAGCTTGGCGGGGGCGGATACGCAGTATTTT
CASSLAGADTQYF
>TRBV9|.|TRBJ2-5|.
TGTGCCAGCAGCGTAACGGGTTTGGAGACCCAGTACTTC
CASSVTGLETQYF
>TRBV2|few|TRBJ1-2|.
TGTGCCAGCAGTGAAGAGGAGGGCAGATCTAACTATGGCTACACCTTC
CASSEEEGRSNYGYTF
>TRBV2|few|TRBJ1-2|.
TGTGCCAGCAGTGTTACGCGTAACTATGGCTACACCTTC
CASSVTRNYGYTF
>TRBV7-2|.|TRBJ1-2|TRBD1
TGTGCCAGCAGCTTAGGAGGGGGCTACGATGGCTACACCTTC
CASSLGGGYDGYTF
>TRBV29-1|few|TRBJ1-4|.
TGCAGCGTGAGGGGTGCTAATGAAAAACTGTTTTTT
CSVRGANEKLFF
>TRBV29-1|.|TRBJ2-4|TRBD1
TGCAGCGCCTCGCCCGGGACAGGGGAAAACATTCAGTACTTC
CSASPGTGENIQYF
>TRBV28|.|TRBJ2-5|TRBD1
TGTGCCAGCAGTACGTCCGGGACAGGGCAAGAGACCCAGTACTTC
CASSTSGTGQETQYF
>TRBV5-4|once|TRBJ2-7|.
TGTGCCAGCAGCTTGGGGTCGGGCTTCGGCGAGCAGTACTTC
CASSLGSGFGEQYF
>TRBV5-6|.|TRBJ1-4|.
TGTGCCAGCAGCGATACGCCAGGGGATAATGAAAAACTGTTTTTT
CASSDTPGDNEKLFF
>TRBV5-1|.|TRBJ1-6|.
TGCGCCAGCCGCCCTGGACGTTCAAATTCACCCCTCCACTTT
CASRPGRSNSPLHF
>TRBV4-3|.|TRBJ2-7|.
TGCGCCAGCAGCCGGGAGACAGGAACCTACGAGCAGTACTTC
CASSRETGTYEQYF
>TRBV5-4|.|TRBJ2-5|TRBD2
TGTGCCAGCAGCCAACCGGGACTAGGGGACGAGACCCAGTACTTC
CASSQPGLGDETQYF
>TRBV5-1|.|TRBJ1-2|TRBD1
TGCGCCAGCAGCCCGGGGGACGCGGGACAGGTCACCTATGGCTACACCTTC
CASSPGDAGQVTYGYTF
>TRBV29-1|few|TRBJ1-2|.
TGCAGCGTGCAGGTCCCGGGCCAAAGCCGGGGTGGCTACACCTTC
CSVQVPGQSRGGYTF
>TRBV25-1|.|TRBJ2-7|.
TGTGCCAGCAACAGATACCCCTGCCACGAGCAGTACTTC
CASNRYPCHEQYF
>TRBV28|.|TRBJ2-1|.
TGTGCCAGCAGTCTCAATCTTCCGGGTGAGCAGTTCTTC
CASSLNLPGEQFF
>TRBV9|.|TRBJ2-5|TRBD2
TGTGCCAGCAGCGGGGCACTAGCGGGGGGACAAGAGACCCAGTACTTC
CASSGALAGGQETQYF
>TRBV29-1|.|TRBJ2-1|.
TGCAGCGTCAACCAGAGAAGCTCCTACAATGAGCAGTTCTTC
CSVNQRSSYNEQFF
>TRBV9|few|TRBJ2-1|TRBD1
TGTGCCAGCAGCCCCTCCGGGACAGGAGCTTACAATGAGCAGTTCTTC
CASSPSGTGAYNEQFF
>TRBV18|.|TRBJ2-3|TRBD1
TGTGCCAGCTCATTAACCCCGGGACAGGGATCAGATACGCAGTATTTT
CASSLTPGQGSDTQYF
>TRBV4-2|.|TRBJ2-1|.
TGTGCCAGCAGCCAAGATGCTGTCCCTTCGTACAATGAGCAGTTCTTC
CASSQDAVPSYNEQFF
>TRBV4-2|.|TRBJ1-2|TRBD1
TGTGCCAGCAGCCAAGCCCCGAGACAGGGCAATGGCTACACCTTC
CASSQAPRQGNGYTF
>TRBV18|few|TRBJ2-5|TRBD1
TGTGCCAGCTCACCACCGGGACAGGGGGAGACCCAGTACTTC
CASSPPGQGETQYF
>TRBV10-2|few|TRBJ1-4|.
TGCGCCAGCAGTGACGTTAATGAAAAACTGTTTTTT
CASSDVNEKLFF
>TRBV7-2|.|TRBJ1-5|TRBD1
TGTGCCAGCAGCTTATCGACAGGGACTCAGCCCCAGCATTTT
CASSLSTGTQPQHF
>TRBV30|.|TRBJ1-4|.
TGTGCCTGGCAGGGGAATAATGAAAAACTGTTTTTT
CAWQGNNEKLFF
>TRBV5-1|few|TRBJ2-3|.
TGCGCCAGCAGCTGGATTCGGGACGGCCTTAGCACAGATACGCAGTATTTT
CASSWIRDGLSTDTQYF
>TRBV18|few|TRBJ1-4|TRBD1
TGTGCCAGCACAGTACCGGGACAGGGGAATGAAAAACTGTTTTTT
CASTVPGQGNEKLFF
>TRBV29-1|.|TRBJ2-5|TRBD2
TGCAGCGTTGATACCCGGGGGGTAGAGACCCAGTACTTC
CSVDTRGVETQYF
>TRBV18|once|TRBJ2-3|TRBD1
TGTGCCAGCTCTACCGGGACAGGGGGCCTAGATACGCAGTATTTT
CASSTGTGGLDTQYF
>TRBV14|.|TRBJ2-7|.
TGTGCCAGCAGCGAGACGGGCTACGAGCAGTACTTC
CASSETGYEQYF
>TRBV30|.|TRBJ1-6|.
TGTGCCTGGAGTAGGGCTGGCTCCTATAATTCACCCCTCCACTTT
CAWSRAGSYNSPLHF
>TRBV7-9|few|TRBJ2-1|.
TGTGCCAGCATCGTACAGGGTCCCTACAATGAGCAGTTCTTC
CASIVQGPYNEQFF
>TRBV5-1|few|TRBJ2-3|.
TGCGCCAGCAGCTTGGATACAGATACGCAGTATTTT
CASSLDTDTQYF
>TRBV29-1|.|TRBJ2-7|.
TGCAGCGTTGGCCCGACGGCAGCACTCTACGAGCAGTACTTC
CSVGPTAALYEQYF